Each of the 9 T cell receptor beta chains below was sequenced from the same sample in a study of T-cell memory formation after mild COVID-19. TCRdb re-analysed the 5' RACE reads in MiXCR, keeping a single row per CDR3 protein. The sample records roughly 510,000 distinct CDR3 sequences, 15% to 20% being singletons. Sequenced material: PBMCs or a T cell subset sorted from them (not recorded which). The receptor source for this set is an adult woman who had mild COVID-19 (a few samples of this study predate the infection). Cell type and time point are not known.

The V gene is TRBV7-9, the J gene TRBJ2-5; 11 nucleotides match TRBD2. The V gene end was trimmed by 5 bases and the J gene end by 6 bases; junction bases not matched to a gene: 8. Germline CDR1 SEHNR, CDR2 FQNEAQ (reference sequence). This CDR3 comprises 15 residues. The CDR3 coding sequence is TGTGCCAGCAGCCCTACCGGGACTAGCGGAAAGACCCAGTACTTC. Its translation is CASSPTGTSGKTQYF.

This clonotype was observed a few times. The V and J genes are TRBV20-1 and TRBJ1-1; D is possibly TRBD1 (5 bases). The V end lost 3 bases, the J end lost 0 bases, and 5 bases lay between the germline ends. Germline assignment: CDR1 DFQATT and CDR2 SNEGSKA (reference sequence). The CDR3 loop spans 12 amino acids. The CDR3, as DNA: TGCAGTGCTAGGGACATGAACACTGAAGCTTTCTTT. The encoded protein is CSARDMNTEAFF.

This chain uses TRBV7-9 with TRBJ2-7; 7 bases are shared with TRBD1. Germline V gives CDR1 SEHNR, CDR2 FQNEAQ (reference sequence). This CDR3 has 13 residues. The V segment lost 5 bases and the J segment 3 bases; nucleotides outside the gene matches: 4. In nucleotides, the CDR3 is TGTGCCAGCAGCGTCTACAGGGGCTACGAGCAGTACTTC. As protein: CASSVYRGYEQYF.

This chain connects TRBV7-3 to TRBJ2-3; 13 bases map to TRBD2. Germline-derived CDR1 and CDR2 are SGHTA and FQGTGA. Germline trimming cut 4 bases from V and 8 bases from J; bases unmatched to any gene: 9. This CDR3 has 16 residues. CDR3 loop: CASSSSGTSGVLTQYF. CDR3 coding DNA: TGTGCCAGCAGCTCCTCCGGGACTAGCGGGGTACTTACGCAGTATTTT. Full variable domain (outside the CDR3, taken from reference TRBV7-3 and TRBJ2-3): GAGVSQTPSNKVTEKGKYVELRCDPISGHTALYWYRQSLGQGPEFLIYFQGTGAADDSGLPNDRFFAVRPEGSVSTLKIQRTERGDSAVYLCASSSSGTSGVLTQYFGPGTRLTVL.

This clonotype was recorded many times. V and J are TRBV9 and TRBJ1-1, with D unresolved. CDR1 is SGDLS, CDR2 YYNGEE, per germline. The CDR3 is 13 residues long. Trimming stripped 4 bases from V and 1 base from J, with 8 bases between. CDR3 amino acids: CASSPHPNTEAFF. DNA for the CDR3: TGTGCCAGCAGCCCCCACCCGAACACTGAAGCTTTCTTT.

In this sample, this clonotype turned up a few times. The chain employs TRBV6-5 and TRBJ1-1; perhaps TRBD1 as D (5 bases). CDR3 size: 14 residues. CDR1 and CDR2 from the germline V gene are MNHEY and SVGAGI. With 5 bases removed from V and 2 bases from J, the gap between germline ends came to 12 bases. The CDR3, as DNA: TGTGCCAGCAGTCCCAGGGTGGGAAACACTGAAGCTTTCTTT. Protein sequence: CASSPRVGNTEAFF.

Comment on this clonotype: The junction departs from the called germline gene at one end, perhaps through a read error. The chain joins TRBV7-9 to TRBJ1-2; D remains ambiguous. The germline V gene has CDR1 SEHNR and CDR2 FQNEAQ (reference sequence). The CDR3 length is 12 residues. CDR3 nucleotide sequence: TGTGCCAGCAGCCTCAGGACGGATCGACTGTATTTC. Its protein product is CASSLRTDRLYF.

The chain combines TRBV29-1 with TRBJ2-3; no definite D call. V was pared by 7 bases and J by 4 bases, with 9 bases between. The CDR3 contains 11 residues. CDR1 is SQVTM and CDR2 is ANQGSEA in the germline V gene. The CDR3 DNA sequence: TGCAGCGCCCGCGCCCCAGATACGCAGTATTTT. Its protein is CSARAPDTQYF.

Only a few counts were recorded for this clonotype. The chain joins TRBV11-2 to TRBJ2-1; 10 bases align to TRBD2. This CDR3 has 15 amino acids. Per germline, CDR1 SGHAT and CDR2 FQNNGV. With V trimmed by 6 bases and J by 2 bases, 4 bases remained unmatched. The CDR3 sequence is CASRPLAGAYNEQFF. The DNA of the CDR3 is TGTGCCAGCAGGCCCCTAGCGGGAGCCTACAATGAGCAGTTCTTC.